This TCR beta chain stems from a study of graft-versus-host responses after intestinal transplantation. Study results and caveats: Declines in HvG clones occurring early post-transplant were associated with peak circulating GvH clone levels.

Measured with immunoSEQ multiplex PCR; TCRdb has only the in-frame clones, and not every one. The data show some 100,000 clones, about 90% seen once. On this clone: Its antigen is unidentified.

The V gene end was trimmed by 5 bases and the J gene end by 3 bases; junction bases not matched to a gene: 6. Germline V gene sequence: CDR1 MNHEY, CDR2 SMNVEV (reference sequence). The CDR3 length is 15 residues. The chain carries TRBV27 and TRBJ2-3; TRBD2 aligns across 9 bases. The TCR sequence derives from a human donor who was the organ donor for an intestinal transplant. The sequenced sample was unstimulated CD4+ T cells sorted from spleen or lymph node cells, obtained before transplant. In DNA form, the CDR3 reads TGTGCCAGCAGTCTCGCGGGGGGGCCGACAGATACGCAGTATTTT. Amino acid sequence: CASSLAGGPTDTQYF.